This T cell receptor (beta chain) was documented in a study of T cell responses to AZD1222 COVID-19 vaccine. Clones were sequenced by immunoSEQ multiplex PCR, and TCRdb holds only the in-frame ones, with some missing. The table lists about 94,000 clones, approximately 88% of them singletons. The CDR3 sequence is 20 residues long. Study-level results: Females outnumbered males among donors, who were mostly white British; clonal diversity was possibly underestimated. An increase in Spike-specific TCR breadth and depth was observed after two AZD1222 doses. Seropositive status at baseline applied to only six AZD1222 recipients.

About this clone itself: Its antigen is undetermined.

Sequencing was performed on peripheral blood, taken 28 days after the second AZD1222 dose. The receptor was isolated from an adult who received the AZD1222 COVID-19 vaccine. The rearrangement links TRBV21-1 to TRBJ1-3. TRBV21-1 is a pseudogene segment. CDR3 sequence: CASSTGPLGGGRLSGNTIYF. The CDR3, as DNA: TGTGCCAGCAGCACAGGACCTTTAGGAGGGGGGCGACTCTCTGGAAACACCATATATTTT.